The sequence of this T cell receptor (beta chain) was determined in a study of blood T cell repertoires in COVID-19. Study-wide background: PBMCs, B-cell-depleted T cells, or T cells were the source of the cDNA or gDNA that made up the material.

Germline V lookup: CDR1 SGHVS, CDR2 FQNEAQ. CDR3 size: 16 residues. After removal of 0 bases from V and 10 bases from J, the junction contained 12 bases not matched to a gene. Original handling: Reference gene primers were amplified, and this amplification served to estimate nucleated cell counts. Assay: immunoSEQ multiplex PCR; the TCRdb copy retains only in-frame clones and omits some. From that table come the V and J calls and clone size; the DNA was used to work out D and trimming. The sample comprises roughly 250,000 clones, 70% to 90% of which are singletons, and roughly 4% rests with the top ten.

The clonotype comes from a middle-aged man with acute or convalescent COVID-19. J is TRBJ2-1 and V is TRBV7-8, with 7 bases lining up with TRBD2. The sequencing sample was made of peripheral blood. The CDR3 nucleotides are TGTGCCAGCAGCTTAGCGGGAGGGCCTGTGGGGCGAGAGCAGTTCTTC. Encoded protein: CASSLAGGPVGREQFF.